The rows below give T cell receptor beta chains drawn from one sample of a study of Graves' ophthalmopathy and Graves' hyperthyroidism. TCRdb analysed the multiplex PCR reads with MiXCR anew, one entry per CDR3 protein. The repertoire holds 340,000 or so distinct CDR3 sequences, with 15% to 20% as singletons. The sequenced material came from peripheral blood. These receptors originate from an adult man with Graves' ophthalmopathy. CDR3s include the opening cysteine and the closing phenylalanine or tryptophan. Fields, in order: J gene, V gene, D gene, clone size, CDR3 protein, CDR3 DNA. A D gene is named only where the DNA matches it firmly. Rows may omit the clone size; those that give it use once, few, many or a size class.

>TRBJ2-7|TRBV18|-|many
CASSPTGYDGYYEQYF
TGTGCCAGCTCACCCACAGGGTACGACGGATACTACGAGCAGTACTTC
>TRBJ1-1|TRBV20-1|-|many
CSATRQEAFF
TGCAGTGCTACAAGACAGGAAGCTTTCTTT
>TRBJ1-1|TRBV2|-|few
CAGSELETANTEAFF
TGTGCCGGCAGTGAATTAGAGACGGCGAACACTGAAGCTTTCTTT
>TRBJ2-5|TRBV4-1|-|many
CASSQVWLAGETQYF
TGCGCCAGCAGCCAAGTATGGCTAGCCGGCGAGACCCAGTACTTC
>TRBJ2-7|TRBV7-6|-|-
CASSYGGGNEQYF
TGTGCCAGCAGCTATGGGGGGGGCAATGAGCAGTACTTC
>TRBJ2-7|TRBV27|TRBD1|many
CASSHGQGAVSYEQYF
TGTGCCAGCAGCCACGGACAGGGGGCAGTATCCTACGAGCAGTACTTC
>TRBJ1-6|TRBV12-3/TRBV12-4|-|many
CASSRTVRGDSPLHF
TGTGCCAGCAGTCGTACCGTAAGGGGTGATTCACCCCTCCACTTT
>TRBJ2-2|TRBV14|TRBD2|-
CASSPPRRAGANTGEPFF
TGTGCCAGCAGCCCCCCTCGAAGGGCGGGAGCCAACACCGGGGAGCCGTTTTTT
>TRBJ2-6|TRBV6-1|-|many
CASSELQGTGANVLTF
TGTGCCAGCAGTGAATTACAGGGCACTGGGGCCAACGTCCTGACTTTC
>TRBJ1-1|TRBV6-5|-|many
CASRSDGAYPRHGAWGTEAFF
TGTGCCAGCCGCTCGGACGGTGCCTACCCGAGACACGGGGCCTGGGGCACTGAAGCTTTCTTT
>TRBJ1-5|TRBV19|TRBD1|many
CASSIPQTGHQPQHF
TGTGCCAGTAGTATCCCCCAGACAGGGCATCAGCCCCAGCATTTT
>TRBJ2-7|TRBV11-2|-|many
CASSEFSIWLGEQYF
TGTGCCAGCAGTGAGTTTTCTATTTGGCTGGGCGAGCAGTACTTC
>TRBJ2-5|TRBV7-2|-|-
CASSLSGAPETQYF
TGTGCCAGCAGCTTATCTGGTGCCCCAGAGACCCAGTACTTC
>TRBJ2-4|TRBV30|TRBD2|many
CAWNYGGAGKNIQYF
TGTGCCTGGAATTACGGGGGGGCCGGCAAAAACATTCAGTACTTC
>TRBJ1-1|TRBV20-1|TRBD1|many
CSALGQGAFGAFF
TGCAGTGCCCTCGGACAGGGGGCGTTTGGGGCTTTCTTT
>TRBJ1-5|TRBV30|TRBD1|many
CAWSTGGGVQPQHF
TGTGCCTGGAGTACAGGGGGGGGGGTGCAGCCCCAGCATTTT
>TRBJ2-5|TRBV30|-|many
CAWSVAETQYF
TGTGCCTGGAGTGTCGCCGAGACCCAGTACTTC
>TRBJ1-5|TRBV28|-|many
CASNLMGHLRGQPQHF
TGTGCCAGCAACCTAATGGGACACCTAAGAGGGCAGCCCCAGCATTTT
>TRBJ1-2|TRBV4-2|TRBD1|-
CASSQVDRVNYGYTF
TGTGCCAGCAGCCAGGTGGACAGGGTGAACTATGGCTACACCTTC
>TRBJ1-1|TRBV4-2|-|many
CASSKDDWNTEAFF
TGTGCCAGCAGCAAAGACGATTGGAACACTGAAGCTTTCTTT
>TRBJ1-5|TRBV3-1|-|-
CASSQAEGTNQPQHF
TGTGCCAGCAGCCAAGCCGAGGGAACCAATCAGCCCCAGCATTTT
>TRBJ2-7|TRBV10-3|TRBD2|many
CAISEASGRISSYEQYF
TGTGCCATCAGTGAGGCTAGCGGGAGGATTAGCTCCTACGAGCAGTACTTC
>TRBJ2-2|TRBV19|TRBD1|few
CASGQEAGELFF
TGTGCCAGCGGACAGGAGGCCGGGGAGCTGTTTTTT
>TRBJ2-7|TRBV7-3|TRBD2|many
CASSPIAGVEQYF
TGTGCCAGCAGCCCAATAGCGGGAGTCGAGCAGTACTTC
>TRBJ1-6|TRBV12-3/TRBV12-4|-|-
CASSLGFYNSPLHF
TGTGCCAGCAGTCTCGGATTCTATAATTCACCCCTCCACTTT
>TRBJ2-7|TRBV5-1|TRBD2|many
CASSLVTSGNYEQYF
TGCGCCAGCAGCTTGGTTACTAGCGGGAACTACGAGCAGTACTTC
>TRBJ2-5|TRBV11-1|-|many
CASSFADLRVGETQYF
TGTGCCAGCAGCTTTGCCGACCTGCGAGTGGGGGAGACCCAGTACTTC
>TRBJ2-7|TRBV5-4|-|many
CASSSRGRPPYEQYF
TGTGCCAGCAGCTCCCGCGGCAGGCCCCCTTACGAGCAGTACTTC
>TRBJ2-7|TRBV6-4|-|many
CASSIEGTDRGTLYEQYF
TGTGCCAGCAGTATAGAAGGGACGGATAGGGGAACCCTCTACGAGCAGTACTTC
>TRBJ1-2|TRBV12-3/TRBV12-4|TRBD1|many
CASAPGTDYGYTF
TGTGCCAGCGCCCCCGGGACAGACTATGGCTACACCTTC
>TRBJ2-5|TRBV6-5|TRBD2|many
CASKGLAALETQYF
TGTGCCAGCAAGGGACTAGCTGCACTGGAGACCCAGTACTTC
>TRBJ2-5|TRBV6-5|-|many
CASSPGPVGTQYF
TGTGCCAGCAGTCCGGGACCAGTGGGGACCCAGTACTTC
>TRBJ1-1|TRBV3-1|-|many
CASTNTGSNTEAFF
TGTGCCAGCACAAACACTGGTTCGAACACTGAAGCTTTCTTT
>TRBJ1-2|TRBV4-1|-|many
CASSQGSIYGYTF
TGCGCCAGCAGCCAAGGCTCAATCTATGGCTACACCTTC
>TRBJ1-1|TRBV28|-|many
CASSRTLNEAFF
TGTGCCAGCAGCCGAACTCTGAATGAAGCTTTCTTT
>TRBJ2-7|TRBV30|-|many
CAWSQGLVSSYEQYF
TGTGCCTGGAGTCAGGGTCTGGTATCCAGCTACGAGCAGTACTTC
>TRBJ2-7|TRBV25-1|-|many
CASSERTSGEQYF
TGTGCCAGCAGTGAAAGGACGTCCGGCGAGCAGTACTTC
>TRBJ2-2|TRBV7-2|-|many
CASSPEMGFDGELFF
TGTGCCAGCAGCCCCGAAATGGGGTTTGACGGGGAGCTGTTTTTT
>TRBJ2-5|TRBV29-1|TRBD2|-
CSVSAGEETQYF
TGCAGCGTCTCAGCGGGAGAGGAGACCCAGTACTTC